This is a list of T cell receptor beta chains from one sample in a study. TCRdb fed the 5' RACE reads into MiXCR, producing one record per CDR3 protein. The sample has about 42,000 distinct CDR3 sequences, 30% seen once. Sample: tumor-infiltrating memory CD4+ T cells sorted from the breast tumor. These receptors were obtained from a female donor with breast cancer. Both conserved end residues are part of each CDR3. A D gene is named only where the DNA matches it firmly. A row's size may be missing; if present it is once, few, many or a size class.

cdr3_nt cdr3_aa v_call d_call clone_size j_call
TGTGCCAGCAGCTTGGGGACAGGGGTTAGGAACACTGAAGCTTTCTTT CASSLGTGVRNTEAFF TRBV5-6 TRBD1 many TRBJ1-1
TGTGCCAGCAGTTTAATGGACCAATACAATGAGCAGTTCTTC CASSLMDQYNEQFF TRBV27 . . TRBJ2-1
TGTGCCAGTCAGGAGGTTCGGGATCAGCCCCAGCATTTT CASQEVRDQPQHF TRBV28 . . TRBJ1-5
TGTGCCAGCAGTCCGACTAGCGGGAGGGTAGATACGCAGTATTTT CASSPTSGRVDTQYF TRBV6-1 TRBD2 . TRBJ2-3
TGTGCCACCGAGGAAGCAGAGAACACTGAAGCTTTCTTT CATEEAENTEAFF TRBV15 . few TRBJ1-1
TGTGCCAGCTGGGGGGGTTACCCAGGCTACGAGCAGTACTTC CASWGGYPGYEQYF TRBV6-5 TRBD2 . TRBJ2-7
TGTGCCAGCAGCTTATATCAGGGGGGCAATCAGCCCCAGCATTTT CASSLYQGGNQPQHF TRBV7-6 TRBD1 few TRBJ1-5
TGTGCCGGCAGTCGGGCGGGTAGAAGGGATACGCAGTATTTT CAGSRAGRRDTQYF TRBV27 . . TRBJ2-3
TGTGCCAGCAGCCCCCTTCGCGGGGGAAAGACCCAGTACTTC CASSPLRGGKTQYF TRBV7-6 TRBD2 . TRBJ2-5
TGTGCCGTTCTGAGCGGGACCAATGAGCAGTTCTTC CAVLSGTNEQFF TRBV27 TRBD2 few TRBJ2-1
TGCGCCAGCGGCCAAGTCAGGGTACCTGCTGCCGGGGAGCTGTTTTTT CASGQVRVPAAGELFF TRBV4-1 . . TRBJ2-2
TGTGCCAGCAGCTTAGGGTTAAACACCGGGGAGCTGTTTTTT CASSLGLNTGELFF TRBV7-3 . few TRBJ2-2
TGTGCCGGCAGTTATACTAGCGGGGGATTCTACGAGCAGTACTTC CAGSYTSGGFYEQYF TRBV7-9 TRBD2 . TRBJ2-7
TGTGCCAGCAGATCGACGACTAACCAAGAGACCCAGTACTTC CASRSTTNQETQYF TRBV7-9 . few TRBJ2-5
TGCGCCAGCAGCCAAGGCGGGAGGGGTGGGGAGCAGTTCTTC CASSQGGRGGEQFF TRBV4-3 TRBD2 . TRBJ2-1
TGCGCCAGCAGCTTGGAGGCAGCCAACACTGAAGCTTTCTTT CASSLEAANTEAFF TRBV5-1 . . TRBJ1-1
TGTGCCAGCAGCCCTGTCTCGGTTTCTGGGGCCAACGTCCTGACTTTC CASSPVSVSGANVLTF TRBV27 . few TRBJ2-6
TGTGCCAGCTCACCGTGGGAGCGTGAGGCTGAAAAACTGTTTTTT CASSPWEREAEKLFF TRBV18 . few TRBJ1-4
TGCGCCAGCAGTAACGTGGCAGGGGGCGCAACAGATACGCAGTATTTT CASSNVAGGATDTQYF TRBV4-1 TRBD1 many TRBJ2-3
TGTGCCAGCAGACCGGAGGGTTTCGGCAATCAGCCCCAGCATTTT CASRPEGFGNQPQHF TRBV28 . . TRBJ1-5
TGCGCCAGCAGCCCCACTAGTGGGCTGGGCACAGATACGCAGTATTTT CASSPTSGLGTDTQYF TRBV5-1 . few TRBJ2-3
TGTGCCAGCAGCTGGTTAGCGGGAGTCTTTCAGTCAGATGAGCAGTTCTTC CASSWLAGVFQSDEQFF TRBV5-5 TRBD2 many TRBJ2-1
TGTGCCAGCAGCTTAGCGGCCGGCGGCGAGACCCAGTACTTC CASSLAAGGETQYF TRBV11-2 . . TRBJ2-5
TGCGCCAGCAGCTTGGAGAGCGGGGGGCAAGGGGGTACGCAGTATTTT CASSLESGGQGGTQYF TRBV5-1 TRBD2 many TRBJ2-3
TGCGCCAGCAGCTTGGTTCTGTCCCTCGGGGATACGCAGTATTTT CASSLVLSLGDTQYF TRBV5-1 . many TRBJ2-3
TGTGCCAGCAGCTTAGTGGGTCTTCCCTACAATGAGCAGTTCTTC CASSLVGLPYNEQFF TRBV7-9 . . TRBJ2-1
TGTGCCAGCAGCTTGACAGGGGATCGTGGTGGCTACACCTTC CASSLTGDRGGYTF TRBV5-4 TRBD1 . TRBJ1-2
TGCGCCAGCAGCCTTAGCGCCAGCTCCTACAATGAGCAGTTCTTC CASSLSASSYNEQFF TRBV4-3 . many TRBJ2-1
TGCAGCGCCCCACGACCCTCCTACGAGCAGTACTTC CSAPRPSYEQYF TRBV29-1 . . TRBJ2-7
TGTGCCAGCGTATTAACGGGAGTGAACACTGAAGCTTTCTTT CASVLTGVNTEAFF TRBV28 . . TRBJ1-1
TGTGCCAGCAGTTTATGGGGGGCCCCGGACAGTAACTATGGCTACACCTTC CASSLWGAPDSNYGYTF TRBV28 . few TRBJ1-2
TGTGCCAGCAGTTCTCTGTCTTTTGGGGGGGTGAATGAGCAGTTCTTC CASSSLSFGGVNEQFF TRBV27 TRBD2 . TRBJ2-1
TGCGCCAGCAGCCAATCCAGTCCGAACACCGGGGAGCTGTTTTTT CASSQSSPNTGELFF TRBV4-1 . . TRBJ2-2
TGTGCCAGCAGCTTCGCTAGCGGATCCTACGAGCAGTACTTC CASSFASGSYEQYF TRBV7-8 TRBD2 many TRBJ2-7
TGTGCCTGGAGTGGTGGGACTAGCAGAGCCACCGGGGAGCTGTTTTTT CAWSGGTSRATGELFF TRBV30 TRBD2 . TRBJ2-2
TGTGCCAGCAGTCTCCAGGGAGACACCGGGGAGCTGTTTTTT CASSLQGDTGELFF TRBV12-3/TRBV12-4 . . TRBJ2-2
TGCAGTGCCGGAGGGGGAACAGGGGGTAGTGGCTACACCTTC CSAGGGTGGSGYTF TRBV20-1 TRBD1 . TRBJ1-2
TGTGCCAGCAGTTTAGGGGACCAAGAGACCCAGTACTTC CASSLGDQETQYF TRBV12-3/TRBV12-4 . . TRBJ2-5
TGTGCCAGCAGCTCCGACACTGGCAACGAGCAGTACTTC CASSSDTGNEQYF TRBV7-3 . . TRBJ2-7
TGTGCCAGCAGCCAATCACAGTTCTACGAGCAGCACTTC CASSQSQFYEQHF TRBV4-2 . . TRBJ2-7
TGTGCCGCATCCTCGACAGAAGAGACCCAGTACTTC CAASSTEETQYF TRBV10-3 . . TRBJ2-5
TGTGCCAGCAGTCCACGCACGGACTATTGGGGTGAGCAGTTCTTC CASSPRTDYWGEQFF TRBV28 . many TRBJ2-1
TGTGCCAGCCAAAGACAGTATGGCTACATCTTC CASQRQYGYIF TRBV28 . . TRBJ1-2
TGTGCCAGCGGGGGGAGTAGCTCCTACGAGCAGTACTTC CASGGSSSYEQYF TRBV12-3/TRBV12-4 . . TRBJ2-7
TGCGCCAGCAGCCCGTCGGGTAGCGGGGAATACAATGAGCAGTTCTTC CASSPSGSGEYNEQFF TRBV5-1 TRBD2 few TRBJ2-1
TGTGCCAGCTCCTCCCCCGGGACAGGGACGAACGAGCAGTACTTC CASSSPGTGTNEQYF TRBV28 TRBD1 . TRBJ2-7